A selection of T cell receptor beta chains follows, all from one sample in a study of T cells after yellow fever vaccination. TCRdb fed the 5' RACE reads into MiXCR, producing one record per CDR3 protein. The repertoire holds 300,000 to 350,000 distinct CDR3 sequences, with 4% to 5.5% as singletons. The specimen comprised PBMCs, sampled 15 days after the yellow fever booster vaccination. These receptors were obtained from a man younger than 35 who received the YFV17D yellow fever vaccine. Each CDR3 is given with its conserved first and last residue. D genes are given only for firm matches. The size entry is marked missing in some rows and otherwise reads once, few, many or a size class.

V gene: TRBV20-1
J gene: TRBJ1-1
clone size: .
D gene: .
CDR3 protein: CSARGRAVTEAFF
CDR3 DNA: TGCAGTGCTAGAGGGAGGGCGGTAACTGAAGCTTTCTTT

V gene: TRBV7-2
J gene: TRBJ2-3
clone size: many
D gene: .
CDR3 protein: CASSLDGGRPDTQYF
CDR3 DNA: TGTGCCAGCAGCTTAGATGGTGGCAGGCCAGATACGCAGTATTTT

V gene: TRBV5-1
J gene: TRBJ1-2
clone size: many
D gene: .
CDR3 protein: CASSSGESAYGYTF
CDR3 DNA: TGCGCCAGCAGCTCCGGGGAGTCAGCCTATGGCTACACCTTC

V gene: TRBV6-2/TRBV6-3
J gene: TRBJ2-3
clone size: .
D gene: .
CDR3 protein: CASSYVGASTDTQYF
CDR3 DNA: TGTGCCAGCAGTTACGTTGGGGCCAGCACAGATACGCAGTATTTT

V gene: TRBV5-1
J gene: TRBJ1-1
clone size: .
D gene: .
CDR3 protein: CASSSEPNKWDTEAFF
CDR3 DNA: TGCGCCAGCAGCTCGGAACCGAATAAGTGGGACACTGAAGCTTTCTTT

V gene: TRBV7-2
J gene: TRBJ2-2
clone size: .
D gene: TRBD2
CDR3 protein: CASSPPGLANTGELFF
CDR3 DNA: TGTGCCAGCAGTCCACCAGGACTAGCGAACACCGGGGAGCTGTTTTTT

V gene: TRBV6-1
J gene: TRBJ2-5
clone size: many
D gene: .
CDR3 protein: CASRGGEETQYF
CDR3 DNA: TGTGCCAGCAGGGGGGGAGAAGAGACCCAGTACTTC

V gene: TRBV7-2
J gene: TRBJ2-3
clone size: many
D gene: TRBD2
CDR3 protein: CASSYRPGGGTDTQYF
CDR3 DNA: TGTGCCAGCAGCTACCGTCCGGGGGGGGGCACAGATACGCAGTATTTT

V gene: TRBV6-4
J gene: TRBJ2-3
clone size: many
D gene: .
CDR3 protein: CASSRYRTDTQYF
CDR3 DNA: TGTGCCAGCAGTCGATACCGCACAGATACGCAGTATTTT

V gene: TRBV20-1
J gene: TRBJ1-5
clone size: .
D gene: .
CDR3 protein: CSAIYGGDQPQHF
CDR3 DNA: TGCAGTGCTATATATGGCGGCGATCAGCCCCAGCATTTT

V gene: TRBV5-1
J gene: TRBJ2-1
clone size: many
D gene: .
CDR3 protein: CASSSTGGEQFF
CDR3 DNA: TGCGCCAGCAGCTCGACGGGGGGCGAGCAGTTCTTC

V gene: TRBV7-9
J gene: TRBJ1-5
clone size: .
D gene: .
CDR3 protein: CASSPGELRLQPQHF
CDR3 DNA: TGTGCCAGCAGCCCCGGGGAGTTACGACTTCAGCCCCAGCATTTT

V gene: TRBV15
J gene: TRBJ2-6
clone size: .
D gene: .
CDR3 protein: CATSRDTGANVLTF
CDR3 DNA: TGTGCCACCAGCAGGGACACTGGGGCCAACGTCCTGACTTTC

V gene: TRBV7-9
J gene: TRBJ1-1
clone size: many
D gene: .
CDR3 protein: CASSLVYTEAFF
CDR3 DNA: TGTGCCAGCAGCTTAGTTTACACTGAAGCTTTCTTT

V gene: TRBV11-2
J gene: TRBJ2-7
clone size: many
D gene: TRBD2
CDR3 protein: CASRLAGNEQYF
CDR3 DNA: TGTGCCAGCCGACTAGCGGGGAACGAGCAGTACTTC

V gene: TRBV7-2
J gene: TRBJ1-2
clone size: few
D gene: TRBD1
CDR3 protein: CASSLVGQGAGGYTF
CDR3 DNA: TGTGCCAGCAGCTTAGTGGGACAGGGGGCTGGTGGCTACACCTTC

V gene: TRBV4-2
J gene: TRBJ1-1
clone size: many
D gene: .
CDR3 protein: CASRRGIEAFF
CDR3 DNA: TGTGCCAGCAGACGAGGGATTGAAGCTTTCTTT

V gene: TRBV7-2
J gene: TRBJ1-2
clone size: many
D gene: TRBD1
CDR3 protein: CASSSPLGTGGYGYTF
CDR3 DNA: TGTGCCAGCAGCTCTCCCCTCGGAACAGGGGGCTATGGCTACACCTTC

V gene: TRBV29-1
J gene: TRBJ1-1
clone size: many
D gene: .
CDR3 protein: CSVERPHTEAFF
CDR3 DNA: TGCAGCGTTGAAAGACCGCACACTGAAGCTTTCTTT

V gene: TRBV5-1
J gene: TRBJ2-4
clone size: many
D gene: TRBD2
CDR3 protein: CASSLDPGGDIQYF
CDR3 DNA: TGCGCCAGCAGCTTGGATCCTGGGGGGGACATTCAGTACTTC

V gene: TRBV6-5
J gene: TRBJ2-3
clone size: many
D gene: .
CDR3 protein: CASSYGGGASSSTDTQYF
CDR3 DNA: TGTGCCAGCAGTTACGGAGGGGGGGCTTCCTCTAGCACAGATACGCAGTATTTT

V gene: TRBV20-1
J gene: TRBJ1-2
clone size: few
D gene: .
CDR3 protein: CSAPAPGRYGYTF
CDR3 DNA: TGCAGTGCTCCCGCACCGGGACGCTATGGCTACACCTTC

V gene: TRBV18
J gene: TRBJ1-5
clone size: few
D gene: TRBD1
CDR3 protein: CASSPGQANQPQHF
CDR3 DNA: TGTGCCAGCTCACCCGGACAGGCCAATCAGCCCCAGCATTTT

V gene: TRBV20-1
J gene: TRBJ1-6
clone size: .
D gene: .
CDR3 protein: CSARDPGGVGNSPLHF
CDR3 DNA: TGCAGTGCTAGAGATCCGGGGGGGGTCGGCAATTCACCCCTCCACTTT

V gene: TRBV12-3/TRBV12-4
J gene: TRBJ2-1
clone size: .
D gene: TRBD1
CDR3 protein: CASSLGQGALVNEQFF
CDR3 DNA: TGTGCCAGCAGTTTAGGCCAGGGGGCTCTTGTAAATGAGCAGTTCTTC

V gene: TRBV6-1
J gene: TRBJ1-2
clone size: .
D gene: .
CDR3 protein: CAGSRGARVDYGYTF
CDR3 DNA: TGTGCCGGATCACGAGGGGCGCGGGTGGACTATGGCTACACCTTC

V gene: TRBV4-2
J gene: TRBJ1-4
clone size: .
D gene: .
CDR3 protein: CASSQDHPLSTNEKLFF
CDR3 DNA: TGTGCCAGCAGCCAAGACCATCCGCTCTCAACTAATGAAAAACTGTTTTTT

V gene: TRBV7-2
J gene: TRBJ1-1
clone size: many
D gene: .
CDR3 protein: CASSLTGTANTEAFF
CDR3 DNA: TGTGCCAGCAGCCTTACCGGGACTGCGAACACTGAAGCTTTCTTT

V gene: TRBV27
J gene: TRBJ2-3
clone size: .
D gene: .
CDR3 protein: CATMTSSATQYF
CDR3 DNA: TGTGCCACCATGACTAGTTCGGCTACGCAGTATTTT

V gene: TRBV5-1
J gene: TRBJ2-3
clone size: many
D gene: .
CDR3 protein: CASRDLSSDTQYF
CDR3 DNA: TGCGCCAGCCGGGATCTTTCATCAGATACGCAGTATTTT

V gene: TRBV30
J gene: TRBJ2-3
clone size: many
D gene: TRBD2
CDR3 protein: CAWRAGGDADTQYF
CDR3 DNA: TGTGCCTGGAGAGCGGGGGGGGATGCAGATACGCAGTATTTT

V gene: TRBV6-6
J gene: TRBJ1-6
clone size: .
D gene: .
CDR3 protein: CASSYSVGESPLHF
CDR3 DNA: TGTGCCAGCAGTTACTCAGTGGGGGAATCACCCCTCCACTTT

V gene: TRBV7-8
J gene: TRBJ1-6
clone size: many
D gene: .
CDR3 protein: CASSSLGMRPLHF
CDR3 DNA: TGTGCCAGCAGCTCCCTGGGGATGAGACCCCTCCACTTT

V gene: TRBV7-3
J gene: TRBJ2-5
clone size: many
D gene: TRBD2
CDR3 protein: CASSLTPAGNQETQYF
CDR3 DNA: TGTGCCAGCAGCTTAACCCCAGCGGGAAACCAAGAGACCCAGTACTTC

V gene: TRBV7-2
J gene: TRBJ1-2
clone size: many
D gene: .
CDR3 protein: CASSLGGVRINLYTF
CDR3 DNA: TGTGCCAGCAGCTTAGGAGGGGTCCGAATAAACCTCTACACCTTC

V gene: TRBV7-8
J gene: TRBJ1-4
clone size: few
D gene: TRBD1
CDR3 protein: CASSPRTGFNEKLFF
CDR3 DNA: TGTGCCAGCAGCCCGAGGACAGGGTTTAACGAAAAACTGTTTTTT

V gene: TRBV5-1
J gene: TRBJ1-1
clone size: .
D gene: .
CDR3 protein: CASSFIGPGGTEAFF
CDR3 DNA: TGCGCCAGCAGCTTTATAGGGCCGGGGGGCACTGAAGCTTTCTTT

V gene: TRBV27
J gene: TRBJ2-5
clone size: .
D gene: .
CDR3 protein: CASHAYGITQETQYF
CDR3 DNA: TGTGCCAGCCATGCCTACGGAATTACACAAGAGACCCAGTACTTC

V gene: TRBV19
J gene: TRBJ1-1
clone size: .
D gene: .
CDR3 protein: CASSWRDTEAFF
CDR3 DNA: TGTGCCAGTAGTTGGCGCGACACTGAAGCTTTCTTT

V gene: TRBV11-3
J gene: TRBJ2-1
clone size: many
D gene: TRBD2
CDR3 protein: CASSLSQSGGQGEQFF
CDR3 DNA: TGTGCCAGCAGCTTATCCCAGTCGGGGGGTCAGGGTGAGCAGTTCTTC

V gene: TRBV5-1
J gene: TRBJ1-1
clone size: .
D gene: .
CDR3 protein: CASSLGFVVNTEAFF
CDR3 DNA: TGCGCCAGCAGCTTGGGCTTCGTTGTGAACACTGAAGCTTTCTTT

V gene: TRBV7-9
J gene: TRBJ1-2
clone size: few
D gene: .
CDR3 protein: CASSFNRENYGYTF
CDR3 DNA: TGTGCCAGCAGCTTCAACAGGGAGAACTATGGCTACACCTTC

V gene: TRBV20-1
J gene: TRBJ1-2
clone size: .
D gene: .
CDR3 protein: CSARKGLEGGYTF
CDR3 DNA: TGCAGTGCTAGAAAGGGGCTAGAGGGTGGCTACACCTTC

V gene: TRBV3-1
J gene: TRBJ1-5
clone size: few
D gene: .
CDR3 protein: CASSQRGNNQPQHF
CDR3 DNA: TGTGCCAGCAGCCAAAGAGGGAACAATCAGCCCCAGCATTTT

V gene: TRBV28
J gene: TRBJ1-2
clone size: .
D gene: .
CDR3 protein: CASSLNTPGYTF
CDR3 DNA: TGTGCCAGCAGTTTGAATACGCCTGGCTACACCTTC

V gene: TRBV7-6
J gene: TRBJ2-2
clone size: .
D gene: .
CDR3 protein: CASSLAGVGGELFF
CDR3 DNA: TGTGCCAGCAGCTTAGCCGGGGTTGGCGGGGAGCTGTTTTTT

V gene: TRBV28
J gene: TRBJ2-5
clone size: .
D gene: TRBD1
CDR3 protein: CASSSRDRALGTQYF
CDR3 DNA: TGTGCCAGCAGTTCCCGGGACAGGGCCCTCGGGACCCAGTACTTC

V gene: TRBV29-1
J gene: TRBJ1-5
clone size: .
D gene: .
CDR3 protein: CSISRGSNQPQHF
CDR3 DNA: TGCAGCATATCACGGGGTTCGAATCAGCCCCAGCATTTT

V gene: TRBV7-2
J gene: TRBJ2-1
clone size: many
D gene: .
CDR3 protein: CASSIRLVEQFF
CDR3 DNA: TGTGCCAGCAGCATACGACTAGTTGAGCAGTTCTTC

V gene: TRBV12-5
J gene: TRBJ2-4
clone size: many
D gene: .
CDR3 protein: CASGISDSLAKNIQYF
CDR3 DNA: TGTGCTAGTGGTATCTCGGACAGTCTAGCCAAAAACATTCAGTACTTC

V gene: TRBV20-1
J gene: TRBJ1-1
clone size: many
D gene: .
CDR3 protein: CSATTQTDPPEAFF
CDR3 DNA: TGCAGTGCTACCACCCAGACGGATCCGCCGGAAGCTTTCTTT

V gene: TRBV7-2
J gene: TRBJ2-7
clone size: many
D gene: TRBD1
CDR3 protein: CASCTTWTGAYEQYF
CDR3 DNA: TGTGCCAGCTGCACAACCTGGACAGGGGCCTACGAGCAGTACTTC

V gene: TRBV29-1
J gene: TRBJ1-2
clone size: many
D gene: .
CDR3 protein: CSVVEGSNYGYTF
CDR3 DNA: TGCAGCGTTGTAGAGGGCTCTAACTATGGCTACACCTTC

V gene: TRBV2
J gene: TRBJ1-5
clone size: many
D gene: .
CDR3 protein: CASSEGWGDQPQHF
CDR3 DNA: TGTGCCAGCAGTGAGGGTTGGGGTGATCAGCCCCAGCATTTT

V gene: TRBV5-1
J gene: TRBJ1-6
clone size: many
D gene: TRBD1
CDR3 protein: CASSTGTGLRSYNSPLHF
CDR3 DNA: TGCGCCAGCAGCACCGGGACAGGGCTTCGCTCCTATAATTCACCCCTCCACTTT

V gene: TRBV28
J gene: TRBJ2-6
clone size: .
D gene: .
CDR3 protein: CASSLLGSGTPGANVLTF
CDR3 DNA: TGTGCCAGCAGTCTTTTAGGCTCAGGGACCCCTGGGGCCAACGTCCTGACTTTC

V gene: TRBV21-1
J gene: TRBJ2-7
clone size: .
D gene: .
CDR3 protein: CASSRRPDEQYF
CDR3 DNA: TGTGCCAGCAGCAGACGTCCTGACGAGCAGTACTTC

V gene: TRBV6-6
J gene: TRBJ2-1
clone size: many
D gene: .
CDR3 protein: CASRKRGETYNEQFF
CDR3 DNA: TGTGCCAGCAGAAAGAGGGGGGAAACCTACAATGAGCAGTTCTTC

V gene: TRBV5-5
J gene: TRBJ2-5
clone size: many
D gene: .
CDR3 protein: CASSLVGSASETQYF
CDR3 DNA: TGTGCCAGCAGCCTCGTGGGGTCGGCGTCCGAGACCCAGTACTTC